This T cell receptor (beta chain) stems from a study of blood T cell repertoires in COVID-19. Study information: The study drew acute and convalescent COVID-19 samples from the United States, Italy and Spain. From T cells, B-cell-depleted T cells, or PBMCs came the material, which was cDNA or gDNA.

In the authors' methods: How many nucleated cells were present was estimated from reference gene primer amplification. This table comes from immunoSEQ multiplex PCR, and its TCRdb copy is limited to in-frame clones, with some not included. V, J and clone size derive from that table, while D and trimming were established from the DNA sequence. The sample records tens of thousands of clones, approximately 85% being singletons. The sample comprised peripheral blood. The TCR sequence derives from a human donor in a cohort sampled during active COVID-19.

The CDR3 here is CASSSRGVQETQYF. Here the CDR3 DNA reads TGTGCCAGCAGTTCACGGGGGGTCCAAGAGACCCAGTACTTC. The chain links TRBV6-5 to TRBJ2-5, with 7 nucleotides matching TRBD2. CDR1 is MNHEY and CDR2 is SVGAGI in the germline V gene. J gave up 1 base and V 4 bases, and 3 bases lay outside the gene matches. The length of the CDR3 is 14 residues.